The 11 T cell receptor beta chains below were found in one sample sequenced in a study of OX40 agonist ivuxolimab in advanced cancers. Here immunoSEQ multiplex PCR was the method, and the copy in TCRdb shows in-frame clones only, minus some. The sample records approximately 44,000 clones, roughly 86% being singletons. Sequencing used CD4+ or CD8+ T cells sorted from blood, obtained in a trial of the OX40 agonist ivuxolimab. The receptors originated from an adult with an advanced solid tumor such as melanoma, head and neck, liver or kidney cancer.

J is TRBJ1-5 and V is TRBV6-5; a weak D match, TRBD1 (5 bases). From germline, CDR1 is MNHEY and CDR2 SVGAGI. This CDR3 has 14 amino acids. V lost 6 bases, J lost 0 bases, and 9 bases lay in between. CDR3: CASSQGFSNQPQHF. CDR3 DNA sequence: TGTGCCAGCAGCCAGGGTTTTAGCAATCAGCCCCAGCATTTT.

The chain is built from TRBV10-3 and TRBJ2-1, with D possibly being TRBD1 or TRBD2 (5 bases each). CDR1 is ENHRY and CDR2 is SYGVKD in the germline V gene. Trimming stripped 3 bases from V and 7 bases from J, with 16 bases between. The CDR3 totals 15 residues. CDR3 bases: TGTGCCATCAGTGACTCCGCCGGGACCAAAAATGAGCAGTTCTTC. Translated: CAISDSAGTKNEQFF.

This clone was picked up one time. This sequence joins TRBV29-1 and TRBJ1-2; D call uncertain. The CDR3 totals 11 residues. V was trimmed by 6 bases and J by 5 bases, leaving 10 bases between them. CDR1 is SQVTM, CDR2 ANQGSEA, per germline. The CDR3 bases are TGCAGCGTCCCTGGGGTTTATGGCTACACCTTC. This translates into CSVPGVYGYTF.

This chain uses TRBV4-1 with TRBJ2-1, with 7 bases aligning to TRBD2. V gave up 4 bases and J gave up 6 bases; unmatched junction bases: 9. This CDR3 spans 15 amino acids. In germline, CDR1 is MGHRA, CDR2 YSYEKL. CDR3 amino acids: CASSPHAGDLNEQFF. For the CDR3, the DNA is TGCGCCAGCAGCCCCCATGCGGGGGACCTCAATGAGCAGTTCTTC.

This clone was counted once. The chain uses TRBV6-4 and TRBJ1-1, with no clear D. The CDR3 length is 14 residues. Germline V gene sequence: CDR1 MRHNA, CDR2 SNTAGT. Trimming stripped 4 bases from V and 1 base from J, with 10 bases between. CDR3 residues: CASSVSESNTEAFF. In DNA form, the CDR3 reads TGTGCCAGCAGTGTTTCAGAGTCGAACACTGAAGCTTTCTTT.

This chain connects TRBV6-5 to TRBJ1-2; 9 bases are a match to TRBD1. The V gene end was trimmed by 5 bases and the J gene end by 2 bases; junction bases not matched to a gene: 3. The length of the CDR3 is 14 residues. CDR1 and CDR2 from the germline V gene are MNHEY and SVGAGI. CDR3 in DNA: TGTGCCAGCAGTCCCGGGACAGGGAACTATGGCTACACCTTC. Translation: CASSPGTGNYGYTF.

This clone was seen only a few times. The chain couples TRBV27 to TRBJ1-6, with TRBD1 as a possible D gene (5 bases). V was pared by 5 bases and J by 14 bases, with 13 bases between. Germline assignment: CDR1 MNHEY and CDR2 SMNVEV (reference sequence). The CDR3 runs to 12 residues. The DNA of the CDR3 is TGTGCCAGCAGTCTCCCCCTGGGGGCCCTCCACTTT. Protein: CASSLPLGALHF.

With respect to this clone: Since the CDR3 does not end with the conserved phenylalanine or tryptophan, this likely comes from a read error. The V gene is TRBV19, the J gene TRBJ1-6, with a possible D match to TRBD1 (5 bases). The CDR3 consists of 14 residues. In germline, CDR1 is LNHDA, CDR2 SQIVND (reference sequence). Trimming left V 5 bases short and J 4 bases short, with 9 bases between. The CDR3 DNA is TGTGCCAGTAGTCTACGGACATATAATTCACCCCTCCACCTT. Translating gives CASSLRTYNSPLHL.

This chain joins TRBV11-2 and TRBJ2-7; TRBD2 agrees at 13 bases. The length of the CDR3 is 16 residues. V lost 7 bases to trimming and J lost 2 bases; unmatched junction nucleotides: 8. The V gene's germline CDR1 is SGHAT and CDR2 FQNNGV. The DNA of the CDR3 is TGTGCCAGCAACCATTTGGGACTAGCGGGGACCTACGAGCAGTACTTC. This sequence encodes CASNHLGLAGTYEQYF.

The genes are TRBV5-4 and TRBJ2-1; 8 nucleotides align to TRBD1. There are 14 residues in the CDR3. Germline values: CDR1 SGHNT, CDR2 YYREEE (reference sequence). J was trimmed by 8 bases and V by 7 bases; bases with no gene match: 11. CDR3 nucleotides: TGTGCCAGCCATTCGACAGGGGAGGACGATGAGCAGTTCTTC. This translates into CASHSTGEDDEQFF.

In nucleotides, the CDR3 is TGTGCCAGCAGCATGGACAGGGGGCTAACCTACGAGCAGTACTTC. It specifies CASSMDRGLTYEQYF. The chain combines TRBV7-2 with TRBJ2-7, with 11 bases fitting TRBD1. Per germline, CDR1 SGHTA and CDR2 FQGNSA. The CDR3 is 15 amino acids. The ends lost 5 bases at V and 2 bases at J; junction bases unmatched: 5.